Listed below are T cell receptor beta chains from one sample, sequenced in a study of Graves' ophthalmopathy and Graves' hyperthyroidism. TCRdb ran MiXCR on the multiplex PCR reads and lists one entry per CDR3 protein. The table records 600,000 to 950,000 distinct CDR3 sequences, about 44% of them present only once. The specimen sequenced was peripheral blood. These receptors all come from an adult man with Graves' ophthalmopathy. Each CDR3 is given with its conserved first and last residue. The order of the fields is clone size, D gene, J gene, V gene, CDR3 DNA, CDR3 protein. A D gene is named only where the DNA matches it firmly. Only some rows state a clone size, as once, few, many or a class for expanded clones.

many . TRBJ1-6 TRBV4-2 TGTGCCAGCAGCCAAGGAGAGCCTTCACCCCTCCACTTT CASSQGEPSPLHF
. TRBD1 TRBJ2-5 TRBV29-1 TGCAGCCTACAATGGGACAGGTTTAGGGAGACCCAGTACTTC CSLQWDRFRETQYF
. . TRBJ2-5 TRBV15 TGTGCCACCAGCTCCTGGACTGGCGAGACCCGGTACTTC CATSSWTGETRYF
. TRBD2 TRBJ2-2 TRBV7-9 TGCGCCAGCAGCTTCGATCGGGGGGAGACCGGGGAGCTGTTTTTT CASSFDRGETGELFF
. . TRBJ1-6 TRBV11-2 TGCGCCAGCAGCCAAGTGACACAGGGAAATTCACCCCTCCACTTT CASSQVTQGNSPLHF
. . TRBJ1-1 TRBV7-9 TGTGCCAGCAGCCCGCCAGGCTCCGGGGCTGAAGCTTTCTTT CASSPPGSGAEAFF
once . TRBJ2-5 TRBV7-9 TGTGCCAGCAGCTTAAACTCGGGTAGGGAGACCCAGTACTTC CASSLNSGRETQYF
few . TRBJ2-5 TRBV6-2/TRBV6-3 TGTGCCAGCGGCGAGGCCGGAGAGACCCAGTACTTC CASGEAGETQYF
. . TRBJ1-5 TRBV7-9 TGTGCCAGCAGCAGAGAATTGGGTAGCAATCAGCCCCAGCATTTT CASSRELGSNQPQHF
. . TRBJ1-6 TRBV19 TGTGCCAGTCAGGACAGATATAATTCACCCCTCCACTTT CASQDRYNSPLHF
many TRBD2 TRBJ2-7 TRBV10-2 TGCGCCAGCAGCCTGACTAGCGGGAGCCACGAGCAGTACTTC CASSLTSGSHEQYF
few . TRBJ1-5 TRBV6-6 TGTGCCAGCAGTGAAGTGGGCAGGGAGGGCAATCAGCCCCAGCATTTT CASSEVGREGNQPQHF
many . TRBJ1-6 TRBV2 TGTGCCAGCAGTGAAGAATCAGGGTATGATTCACCCCTCCACTTT CASSEESGYDSPLHF
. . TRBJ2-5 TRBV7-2 TGTGCCAGCAGTTACCCCCGAATTCAAGAGACCCAGTACTTC CASSYPRIQETQYF
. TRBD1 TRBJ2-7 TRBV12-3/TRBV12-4 TGTGCCAGCAGTTTCGTGTGGGACAGGGGGTTCTACGAGCAGTACTTC CASSFVWDRGFYEQYF
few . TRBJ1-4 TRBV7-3 TGTGCCAGCAGCTTACTGGCAGGGGCATTCGAAAAACTGTTTTTT CASSLLAGAFEKLFF
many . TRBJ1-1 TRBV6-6 TGTGCCAGCAGTTACTCGACCGTACAGAACACTGAAGCTTTCTTT CASSYSTVQNTEAFF
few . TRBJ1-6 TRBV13 TGTGCCAGCACCACACAGGGAGACTATAATTCACCCCTCCACTTT CASTTQGDYNSPLHF
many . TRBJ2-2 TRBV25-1 TGTGCCAGCAGTGAATTTCGAGGGGAACGGGGCACCGGGGAGCTGTTTTTT CASSEFRGERGTGELFF
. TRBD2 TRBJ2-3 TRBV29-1 TGCAGCGTTGAGCTAAGGACTAGCGGTAGCACAGATACGCAGTATTTT CSVELRTSGSTDTQYF
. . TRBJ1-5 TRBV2 TGTGCCAGCAGTGTTGGGGGGGGGTATAGCAATCAGCCCCAGCATTTT CASSVGGGYSNQPQHF
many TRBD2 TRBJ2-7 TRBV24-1 TGTGCCACCAGTGACACTAGCGGGAGTTACGAGCAGTACTTC CATSDTSGSYEQYF
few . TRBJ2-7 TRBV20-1 TGCAGTGCTAGAGAACTAGCCTCCTACGAGCAGTACTTC CSARELASYEQYF
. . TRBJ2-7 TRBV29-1 TGTGCCTGGAGTAGGGGCAGGGGCTCATCCTACGAGCAGTACTTC CAWSRGRGSSYEQYF
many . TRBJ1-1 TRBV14 TGTGCCAGCAGCCAGGGACACACAATTAGGACTGAAGCTTTCTTT CASSQGHTIRTEAFF
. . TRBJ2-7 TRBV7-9 TGTGCCAGCAGCTTTGCGGGCGGGGACGACGAGCAGTACTTC CASSFAGGDDEQYF
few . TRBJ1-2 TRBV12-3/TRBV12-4 TGTGCCAGCAGTTTATCCTTGGGCAGGCGGAACTATGGCTACACCTTC CASSLSLGRRNYGYTF
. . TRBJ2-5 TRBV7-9 TGTGCCAGCAGCTTGGGTTTACGGTCAGGGGAGACCCAGTACTTC CASSLGLRSGETQYF
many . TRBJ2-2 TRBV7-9 TGTGCCATCCCCCACCCCACCGGGGAGCTGTTTTTT CAIPHPTGELFF
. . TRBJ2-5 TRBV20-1 TGCAGTGCTAGAGAAGGGCGCACAGAGACCCAGTACTTC CSAREGRTETQYF
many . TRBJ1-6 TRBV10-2 TGCGCCAGCAACCCAGGGGTGAATTCACCCCTCCACTTT CASNPGVNSPLHF
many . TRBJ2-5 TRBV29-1 TGCAGCGGGGGTGGCGGGATGGGAGCGTACCAAGAGACCCAGTACTTC CSGGGGMGAYQETQYF
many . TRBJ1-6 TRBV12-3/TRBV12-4 TGTGCCAGTCAAGTCGGGGGCGTAGGTAATTCACCCCTCCACTTT CASQVGGVGNSPLHF
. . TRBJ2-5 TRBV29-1 TGCAGCTCCCCGGGTCCTGAGACCCAGTACTTC CSSPGPETQYF
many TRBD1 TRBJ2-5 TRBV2 TGTGCCAGCAGCCGGGACAGGGGGCAAGAGACCCAGTACTTC CASSRDRGQETQYF
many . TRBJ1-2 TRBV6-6 TGTGCCAGCAGTTACTCGAGGGGAGATGGCTACACCTTC CASSYSRGDGYTF
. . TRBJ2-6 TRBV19 TGTGCCAGTAGCGGGTTTCTGGGTTCCGGGGCCAACGTCCTGACTTTC CASSGFLGSGANVLTF
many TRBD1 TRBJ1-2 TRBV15 TGTGCCACCAGCAGAGATCAGGGGGCGCGCTACTATGGCTACACCTTC CATSRDQGARYYGYTF
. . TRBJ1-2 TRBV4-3 TGCGCCAGCTCACCCGGGCAGGACTATGGCCACACCTTC CASSPGQDYGHTF
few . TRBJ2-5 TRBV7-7 TGTGCTAGCAGCTTAGGGGAAAAACCTCGGCAGACCCAGTACTTC CASSLGEKPRQTQYF
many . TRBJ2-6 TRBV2 TGTGCCAGCAGTGAAGTGTCAGGGGACCCTGGGGCCAACGTCCTGACTTTC CASSEVSGDPGANVLTF
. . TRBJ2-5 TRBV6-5 TGTGCCAGCAGTTATAGGGCCGGGCTTATCGAGACCCAGTACTTC CASSYRAGLIETQYF
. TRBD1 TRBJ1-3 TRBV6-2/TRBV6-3 TGTGCCAGCAGTTACTCGATAGGGGACAGGGCTGGAAACACCATATATTTT CASSYSIGDRAGNTIYF
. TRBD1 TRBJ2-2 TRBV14 TGTGCCAGCAGCCACGGGACAGGGGGATTCACCGGGGAGCTGTTTTTT CASSHGTGGFTGELFF
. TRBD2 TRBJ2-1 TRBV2 TGTGCCAGCAGTTTTCTAGCGGCCTCCTACAATGAGCAGTTCTTC CASSFLAASYNEQFF
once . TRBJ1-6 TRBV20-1 TGCAGTGCTAGGGCAGCTACAAATTCACCCCTCCACTTT CSARAATNSPLHF
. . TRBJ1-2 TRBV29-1 TGCAGCGGGCGACTCGGTACCTTGCAGATACGGTATGGCTACACCTTC CSGRLGTLQIRYGYTF
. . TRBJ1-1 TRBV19 TGTGCCAGTAGAAACAGGGTTGGACGGATTGAAGCTTTCTTT CASRNRVGRIEAFF
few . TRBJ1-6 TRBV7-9 TGTGCCAGCAGCCTACAGGGACCTAGGGATTCACCCCTCCACTTT CASSLQGPRDSPLHF